Below are 2 T cell receptor beta chains sequenced from a single sample in a study of cytomegalovirus exposure and HLA in healthy donors. Amplification used 60 Vbeta primers and 13 Jbeta primers. Profiled with immunoSEQ multiplex PCR; TCRdb holds only in-frame clones, not every one. The profile covers approximately 160,000 clones, with roughly 80% appearing a single time and around 0.8% taken by the ten largest. The sequenced material came from PBMCs. Source of these receptors: a woman aged 18-35 years in good health and CMV-seronegative.

This chain connects TRBV4-2 to TRBJ2-7; TRBD2 is a possible D gene (5 bases). This CDR3 is built from 13 residues. The V gene lost 2 bases and the J gene lost 4 bases, with 9 bases spanning the gap. Germline CDR1 LGHNA, CDR2 YNFKEQ. CDR3 protein: CASSQNRGYEQYF. For the CDR3, the DNA is TGTGCCAGCAGCCAAAATAGAGGGTACGAGCAGTACTTC.

This chain links TRBV5-1 with TRBJ1-4, with D tentatively TRBD1 (5 bases). V was shortened by 4 bases and J by 4 bases, with 11 bases between the two germline ends. The CDR3 sequence is 14 residues long. Per germline, CDR1 SGHRS and CDR2 YFSETQ. Here the CDR3 reads CASSQGGGNEKLFF. The CDR3 DNA reads as TGCGCCAGCAGCCAGGGAGGTGGTAATGAAAAACTGTTTTTT.